The 10 T cell receptor beta chains below were found in one sample sequenced in a study of cytomegalovirus exposure and HLA in healthy donors (dated by TCRdb to the late 2010s). Library preparation employed the immunoSEQ multiplex PCR assay. The multiplex PCR relied on a mix of 60 forward primers for TCR Vbeta segments and 13 reverse primers for TCR Jbeta segments. TCRdb took this table from immuneACCESS and kept in-frame rearrangements with V and J called. Such tables lack part of the clones; where checked against another copy, unresolved V genes explain under half of the gap, and the rest is unexplained. Present in this sample are about 190,000 clones, around 83% of which were seen just once. The top ten constitute around 0.8% of the sample. The sample comprised PBMCs. Receptors were obtained from a woman aged 18-29 years in good health and CMV-seronegative.

This rearrangement joins TRBV2 to TRBJ1-5; 8 bases are shared with TRBD1. The J segment lost 2 bases and the V segment lost 6 bases, leaving 6 bases of the junction unmatched. The CDR3 contains 15 residues. Germline CDR1 reads SNHLY; CDR2 reads FYNNEI. As DNA, the CDR3 is TGTGCCAGCAGGGTAACAGGGGGTGGCAATCAGCCCCAGCATTTT. The encoded protein is CASRVTGGGNQPQHF.

The chain joins TRBV2 to TRBJ2-1; 10 bases line up with TRBD2. Trimming cost V 5 bases and J 7 bases; bases outside gene matches: 8. From germline, CDR1 is SNHLY and CDR2 FYNNEI. The CDR3 is made up of 15 amino acids. This CDR3 is CASSQLAGRSNEQFF. CDR3 nucleotide sequence: TGTGCCAGCAGTCAACTAGCGGGGAGGAGTAATGAGCAGTTCTTC.

V and J are TRBV19 and TRBJ2-3; 11 bases are shared with TRBD2. Germline V gene lookup returns CDR1 LNHDA and CDR2 SQIVND (reference sequence). J was trimmed by 5 bases and V by 5 bases; bases with no gene match: 3. CDR3 length: 14 amino acids. The CDR3 DNA follows: TGTGCCAGTAGTGAAGGACTAGCGGGAGATACGCAGTATTTT. Its translation is CASSEGLAGDTQYF.

The rearrangement links TRBV5-8 to TRBJ1-1, with a tentative D call TRBD1 (5 bases). The ends were cut back, 6 bases at V and 0 bases at J, with 15 bases in the middle. Germline values: CDR1 SGHTS, CDR2 YDEGEE. The CDR3 sequence is 15 residues long. The DNA of the CDR3 is TGTGCCAGCACTTCTGGGGCCACCCTGAACACTGAAGCTTTCTTT. It codes for CASTSGATLNTEAFF. The complete variable domain, with remaining parts taken from reference TRBV5-8 and TRBJ1-1, reads EAGVTQSPTHLIKTRGQQATLRCSPISGHTSVYWYQQALGLGLQFLLWYDEGEERNRGNFPPRFSGRQFPNYSSELNVNALELEDSALYLCASTSGATLNTEAFFGQGTRLTVV.

The rearrangement links TRBV28 to TRBJ1-6; 10 bases map to TRBD1. This CDR3 is 15 amino acids long. V lost 2 bases to trimming and J lost 11 bases; unmatched junction nucleotides: 6. Germline CDR1 reads MDHEN; CDR2 reads SYDVKM. CDR3 in DNA: TGTGCCAGCAGTTTAGCGGGACAGGGGACGGCACCCCTCCACTTT. Its protein is CASSLAGQGTAPLHF.

The chain recombines TRBV9 with TRBJ2-1, with TRBD1 identical over 8 bases. Germline CDR1 SGDLS, CDR2 YYNGEE. The J segment lost 6 bases and the V segment lost 3 bases, leaving 14 bases of the junction unmatched. This CDR3 has 17 amino acids. The CDR3: CASSEMPQDRAGNEQFF. CDR3 DNA: TGTGCCAGCAGCGAGATGCCGCAGGACAGGGCGGGCAATGAGCAGTTCTTC. Complete variable domain (other parts from reference TRBV9 and TRBJ2-1): DSGVTQTPKHLITATGQRVTLRCSPRSGDLSVYWYQQSLDQGLQFLIQYYNGEERAKGNILERFSAQQFPDLHSELNLSSLELGDSALYFCASSEMPQDRAGNEQFFGPGTRLTVL.

This clone has just a few counts. V gene TRBV5-1 combines with J gene TRBJ2-5; possibly TRBD2 for D (6 bases). The V gene lost 4 bases and the J gene lost 5 bases, with 18 bases spanning the gap. This CDR3 has 15 amino acids. Germline CDR1 is SGHRS and CDR2 is YFSETQ. As DNA, the CDR3 is TGCGCCAGCAGCCCCGGAGGGTCTGTGAGGGAGACCCAGTACTTC. Its translation: CASSPGGSVRETQYF.

The chain combines TRBV5-1 with TRBJ2-2, with D perhaps TRBD2 (6 bases). The ends were cut back, 1 base at V and 1 base at J, with 8 bases in the middle. The CDR3 covers 15 residues. The germline V gene has CDR1 SGHRS and CDR2 YFSETQ. The CDR3 DNA reads as TGCGCCAGCAGCTTGTTTAGCGGGAACACCGGGGAGCTGTTTTTT. Residues: CASSLFSGNTGELFF. The whole variable domain, filled in from reference TRBV5-1 and TRBJ2-2, reads KAGVTQTPRYLIKTRGQQVTLSCSPISGHRSVSWYQQTPGQGLQFLFEYFSETQRNKGNFPGRFSGRQFSNSRSEMNVSTLELGDSALYLCASSLFSGNTGELFFGEGSRLTVL.

This chain links TRBV5-4 with TRBJ2-3; weak D call: TRBD2 (5 bases). This CDR3 contains 15 residues. The V end was cut by 4 bases, the J end by 0 bases, with 12 bases between. Germline-derived CDR1 and CDR2 are SGHNT and YYREEE (reference sequence). CDR3 sequence (DNA): TGTGCCAGCAGCCCATCCGGGATTAGCACAGATACGCAGTATTTT. Translating it yields CASSPSGISTDTQYF.

This chain uses TRBV5-6 with TRBJ1-1; weak D call: TRBD1 (6 bases). CDR3 length: 14 amino acids. Trimming removed 6 bases from V and 1 base from J, with 13 bases in between. CDR1 and CDR2 (germline): SGHDT, YYEEEE. The CDR3 loop reads CASTVSGQNTEAFF. CDR3 DNA sequence: TGTGCCAGCACAGTATCGGGACAGAACACTGAAGCTTTCTTT. Using reference TRBV5-6 and TRBJ1-1 for the parts outside the CDR3, the full variable domain is DAGVTQSPTHLIKTRGQQVTLRCSPKSGHDTVSWYQQALGQGPQFIFQYYEEEERQRGNFPDRFSGHQFPNYSSELNVNALLLGDSALYLCASTVSGQNTEAFFGQGTRLTVV.